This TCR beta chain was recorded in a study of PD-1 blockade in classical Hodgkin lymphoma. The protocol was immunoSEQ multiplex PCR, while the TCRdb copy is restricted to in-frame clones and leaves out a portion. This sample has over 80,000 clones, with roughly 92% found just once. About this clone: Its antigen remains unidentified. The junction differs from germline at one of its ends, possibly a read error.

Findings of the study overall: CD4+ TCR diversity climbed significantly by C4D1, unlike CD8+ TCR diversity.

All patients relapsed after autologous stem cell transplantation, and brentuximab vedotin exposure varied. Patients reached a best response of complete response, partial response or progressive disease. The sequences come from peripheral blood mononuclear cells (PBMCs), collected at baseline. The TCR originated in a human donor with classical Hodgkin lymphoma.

The CDR3 DNA is TGTGCCATCAATGAGGGCAATGACGGGTCAGCTTTCTTT. Translated: CAINEGNDGSAFF. The chain combines TRBV10-3 with TRBJ1-1; D is undetermined. Germline-derived CDR1 and CDR2 are ENHRY and SYGVKD. CDR3 size: 13 residues.